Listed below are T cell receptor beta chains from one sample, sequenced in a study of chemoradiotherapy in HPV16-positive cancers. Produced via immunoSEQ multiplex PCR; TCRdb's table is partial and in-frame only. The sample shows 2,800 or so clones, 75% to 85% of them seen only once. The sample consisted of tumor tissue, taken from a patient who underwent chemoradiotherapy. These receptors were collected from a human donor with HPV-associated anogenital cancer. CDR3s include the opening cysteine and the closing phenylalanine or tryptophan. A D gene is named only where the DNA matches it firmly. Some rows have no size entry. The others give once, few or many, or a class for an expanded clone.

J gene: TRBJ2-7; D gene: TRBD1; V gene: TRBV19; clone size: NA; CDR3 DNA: TGTGCCAGTAGTATCTCTGACAGGGGGCCGAGCGAGCAGTACTTC; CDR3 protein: CASSISDRGPSEQYF
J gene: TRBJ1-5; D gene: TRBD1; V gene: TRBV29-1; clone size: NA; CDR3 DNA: TGCAGCGCGGGGACAGGGGCGAAGGATCAGCCCCAGCATTTT; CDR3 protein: CSAGTGAKDQPQHF
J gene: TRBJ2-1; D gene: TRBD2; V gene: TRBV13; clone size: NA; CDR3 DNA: TGTGCCAGCAAGCCTCCCCTAGCGGGGGGGCCCGATGAGCAGTTCTTC; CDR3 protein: CASKPPLAGGPDEQFF
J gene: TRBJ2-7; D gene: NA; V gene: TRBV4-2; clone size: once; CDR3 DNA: TGTGCCAGCAGCCAAGCGCCCGGGAGCGAGCAGTACTTC; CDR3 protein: CASSQAPGSEQYF
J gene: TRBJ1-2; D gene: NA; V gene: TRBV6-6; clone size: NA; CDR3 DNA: TGTGCCAGCAGTCCTCCGGGAGGGAGGCGAGGCTACACCTTC; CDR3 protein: CASSPPGGRRGYTF
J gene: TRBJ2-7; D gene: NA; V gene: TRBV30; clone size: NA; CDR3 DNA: TGTGCCTGGAGTGTGAGGGGCTACGAGCAGTACTTC; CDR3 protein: CAWSVRGYEQYF
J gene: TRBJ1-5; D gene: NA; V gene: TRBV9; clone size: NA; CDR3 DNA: TGTGCCAGCAGCGTAGACAGGGAGGGACAGCCCCAGCATTTT; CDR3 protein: CASSVDREGQPQHF
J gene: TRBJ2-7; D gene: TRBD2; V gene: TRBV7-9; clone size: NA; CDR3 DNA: TGTGCCAGCAGCCCGGGGGGGGATGTCCACGAGCAGTACTTC; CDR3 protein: CASSPGGDVHEQYF
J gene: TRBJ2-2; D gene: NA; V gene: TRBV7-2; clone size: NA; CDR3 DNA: TGTGCCAGCAGCTTTATAAGCACACGACTCAACACCGGGGAGCTGTTTTTT; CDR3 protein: CASSFISTRLNTGELFF
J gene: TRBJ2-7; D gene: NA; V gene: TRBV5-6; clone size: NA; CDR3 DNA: TGTGCCAGCAGCCCCGGTACACTGATCTACGAGCAGTACTTC; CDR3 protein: CASSPGTLIYEQYF
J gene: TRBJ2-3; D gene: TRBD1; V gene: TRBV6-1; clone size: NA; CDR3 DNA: TGTGCCAGCAGTGTCACCGGGACAGGGTCAGATACGCAGTATTTT; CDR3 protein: CASSVTGTGSDTQYF
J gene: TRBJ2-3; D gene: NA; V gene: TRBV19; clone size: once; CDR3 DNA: TGTGCCACCGCCGAGGTAGGCACAGATACGCAGTATTTT; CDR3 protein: CATAEVGTDTQYF
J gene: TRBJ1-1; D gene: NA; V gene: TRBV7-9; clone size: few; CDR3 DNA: TGTGCCAGCAGCTTACTCTCAGGGATGAACACTGAAGCTTTCTTT; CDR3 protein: CASSLLSGMNTEAFF